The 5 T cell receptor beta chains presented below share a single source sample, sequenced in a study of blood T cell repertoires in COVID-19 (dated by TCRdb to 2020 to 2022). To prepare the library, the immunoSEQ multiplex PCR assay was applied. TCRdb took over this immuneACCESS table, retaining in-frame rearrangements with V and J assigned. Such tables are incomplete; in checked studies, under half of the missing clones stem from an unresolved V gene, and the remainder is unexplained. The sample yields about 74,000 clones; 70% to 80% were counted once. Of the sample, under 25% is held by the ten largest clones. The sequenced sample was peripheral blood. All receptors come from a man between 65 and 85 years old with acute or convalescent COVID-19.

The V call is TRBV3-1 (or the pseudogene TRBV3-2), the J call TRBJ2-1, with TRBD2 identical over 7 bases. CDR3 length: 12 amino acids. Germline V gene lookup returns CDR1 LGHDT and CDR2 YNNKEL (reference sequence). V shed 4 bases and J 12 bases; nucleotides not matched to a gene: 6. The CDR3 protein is CASSPTAGPQFF. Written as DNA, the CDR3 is TGTGCCAGCAGCCCTACAGCGGGACCGCAGTTCTTC.

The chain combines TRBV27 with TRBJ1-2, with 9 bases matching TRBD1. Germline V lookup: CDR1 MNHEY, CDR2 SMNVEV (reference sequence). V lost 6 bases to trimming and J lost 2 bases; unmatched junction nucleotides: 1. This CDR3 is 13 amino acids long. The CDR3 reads CASSGQGNYGYTF. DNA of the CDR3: TGTGCCAGCAGCGGACAGGGGAACTATGGCTACACCTTC.

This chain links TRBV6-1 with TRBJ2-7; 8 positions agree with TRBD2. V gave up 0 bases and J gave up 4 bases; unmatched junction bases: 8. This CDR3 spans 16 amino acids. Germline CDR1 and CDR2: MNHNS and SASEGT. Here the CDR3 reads CASSEAGAGRVYEQYF. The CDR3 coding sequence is TGTGCCAGCAGTGAAGCTGGGGCCGGGAGGGTATACGAGCAGTACTTC.

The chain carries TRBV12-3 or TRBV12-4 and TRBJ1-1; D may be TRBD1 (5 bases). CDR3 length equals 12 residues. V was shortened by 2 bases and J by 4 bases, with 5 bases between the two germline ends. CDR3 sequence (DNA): TGTGCCAGCAGTTTACAGGGCACTGAAGCTTTCTTT. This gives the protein CASSLQGTEAFF.

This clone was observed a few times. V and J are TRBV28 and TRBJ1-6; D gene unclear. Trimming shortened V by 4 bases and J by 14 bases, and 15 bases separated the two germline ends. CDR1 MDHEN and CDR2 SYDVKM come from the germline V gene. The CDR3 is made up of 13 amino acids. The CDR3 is CASSSRNEDTLHF. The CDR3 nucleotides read TGTGCCAGCAGTTCTCGGAACGAAGACACCCTCCACTTT. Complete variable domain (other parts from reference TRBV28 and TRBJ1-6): DVKVTQSSRYLVKRTGEKVFLECVQDMDHENMFWYRQDPGLGLRLIYFSYDVKMKEKGDIPEGYSVSREKKERFSLILESASTNQTSMYLCASSSRNEDTLHFGNGTRLTVT.